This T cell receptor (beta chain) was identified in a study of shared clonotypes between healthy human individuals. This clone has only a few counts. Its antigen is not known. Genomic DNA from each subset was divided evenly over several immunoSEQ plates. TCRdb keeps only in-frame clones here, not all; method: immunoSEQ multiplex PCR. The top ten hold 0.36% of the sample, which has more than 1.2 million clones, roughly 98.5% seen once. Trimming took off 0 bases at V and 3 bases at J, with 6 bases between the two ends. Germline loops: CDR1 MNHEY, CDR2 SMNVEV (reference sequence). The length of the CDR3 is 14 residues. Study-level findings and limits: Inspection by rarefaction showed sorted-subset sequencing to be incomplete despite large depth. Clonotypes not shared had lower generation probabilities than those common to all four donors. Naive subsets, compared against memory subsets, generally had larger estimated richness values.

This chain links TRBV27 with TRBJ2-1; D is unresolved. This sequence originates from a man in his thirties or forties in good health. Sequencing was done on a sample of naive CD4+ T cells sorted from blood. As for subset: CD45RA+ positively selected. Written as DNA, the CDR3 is TGTGCCAGCAGTTTATCGCAGATCTACAATGAGCAGTTCTTC. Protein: CASSLSQIYNEQFF.